This T cell receptor (beta chain) emerged from a study of T cells in lung cancer brain metastases. As for the study in general: Primary and brain metastasis specimens were taken a median roughly 340 days apart.

Germline-derived CDR1 and CDR2 are SGHDT and YYEEEE. This CDR3 is built from 14 residues. V lost 0 bases, J lost 1 base, and 7 bases lay in between. The data were produced by immunoSEQ multiplex PCR, yet TCRdb's version contains in-frame clones alone and is incomplete. The sample holds fewer than 7,000 clones, 88% seen once. Either synchronous oligometastatic disease or delayed solitary brain metastasis recurrence led to resection. This sequence originates from a man between 65 and 85 years old with non-small cell lung cancer. The sample taken for sequencing was tumor tissue from the primary lung tumor. The gene calls are TRBV5-6 and TRBJ2-5; D is undetermined. The CDR3 sequence: CASSLAYFQETQYF. The DNA for the CDR3 is TGTGCCAGCAGCTTGGCTTACTTCCAAGAGACCCAGTACTTC. Full variable domain (remainder filled in from reference TRBV5-6 and TRBJ2-5): DAGVTQSPTHLIKTRGQQVTLRCSPKSGHDTVSWYQQALGQGPQFIFQYYEEEERQRGNFPDRFSGHQFPNYSSELNVNALLLGDSALYLCASSLAYFQETQYFGPGTRLLVL.